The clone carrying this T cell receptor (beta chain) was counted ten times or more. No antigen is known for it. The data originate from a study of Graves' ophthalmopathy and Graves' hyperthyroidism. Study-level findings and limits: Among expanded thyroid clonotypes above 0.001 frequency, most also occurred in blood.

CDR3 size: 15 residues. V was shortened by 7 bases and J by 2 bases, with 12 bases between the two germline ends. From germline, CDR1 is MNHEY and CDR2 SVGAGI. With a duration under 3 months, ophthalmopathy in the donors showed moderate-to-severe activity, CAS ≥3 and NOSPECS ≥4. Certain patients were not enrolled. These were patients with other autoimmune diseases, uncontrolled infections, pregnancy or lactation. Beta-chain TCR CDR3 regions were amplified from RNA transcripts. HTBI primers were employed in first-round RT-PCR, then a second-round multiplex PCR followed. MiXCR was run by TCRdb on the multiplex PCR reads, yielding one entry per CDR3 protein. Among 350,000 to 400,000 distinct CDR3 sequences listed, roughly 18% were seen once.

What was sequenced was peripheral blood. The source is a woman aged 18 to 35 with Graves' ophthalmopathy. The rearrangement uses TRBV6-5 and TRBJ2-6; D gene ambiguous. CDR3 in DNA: TGTGCCAGCACGAAACTTGGAGCTGGGGCCAACGTCCTGACTTTC. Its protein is CASTKLGAGANVLTF.